This T cell receptor (beta chain) stems from a study of blood T cells in healthy people across ages. General study findings and limits: When set beside aged donors, long-lived donors presented more naive CD4+ cells and higher diversity. Age brought a roughly linear fall in TCR beta diversity measured per million T cells.

The CDR3 runs to 13 residues. V shed 2 bases and J shed 10 bases, with 9 bases lying between them. CDR1 is MNHEY and CDR2 is SMNVEV in the germline V gene (reference sequence). No fewer than 7 million PBMCs went into each sample. A second PCR, run for about 7 to 12 cycles, used a sample-barcoded 5' primer plus a J-beta primer mix. Via MiXCR, TCRdb re-called the 5' RACE reads, giving one row per CDR3 protein. The data contain more than 650,000 distinct CDR3 sequences, 20% to 30% of them seen just once; the ten biggest clones take up about 3%. About this clonotype: As yet, its antigen is unknown.

These sequences were also reported in another study, on T cells of mothers and their children.

This chain uses TRBV27 with TRBJ1-6; a possible D gene is TRBD1 (5 bases). This clonotype was sampled from a boy younger than 18 in good health. Input material: blood. CDR3 in DNA: TGTGCCAGCAGTTTAGGACACCGGTCACCCCTCCACTTT. This gives the protein CASSLGHRSPLHF.